What follows describes a single T cell receptor beta chain. Its cognate antigen is unknown. These data belong to a study of T cell repertoires in cytomegalovirus infection. Study results and limitations: Dominating the ex vivo response were HLA-C-restricted CMV-specific TCR beta clonotypes.

CDR3 length: 16 amino acids. The germline V gene has CDR1 MNHNS and CDR2 SASEGT. Trimming removed 6 bases at V and 0 bases at J, with 15 bases between. Each CDR3 protein gets one entry after TCRdb re-called the reads with MiXCR. The table has 680,000 or so distinct CDR3 sequences, 35% seen once. This TCR was sampled from a human donor in good health (CMV status not recorded). Some clones in this sample may be carry-over from other donors' samples. The chain combines TRBV6-1 with TRBJ2-4; tentative D call: TRBD1 (5 bases). Material: PBMCs. The DNA for the CDR3 is TGTGCCAGCAGCAAAGGGGCAGGGCTAGCCAAAAACATTCAGTACTTC. This translates into CASSKGAGLAKNIQYF.